This is a list of T cell receptor beta chains from one sample in a study of T cells in Graves' hyperthyroidism and ophthalmopathy. A single record per CDR3 protein comes from TCRdb applying MiXCR to the multiplex PCR reads. Here the sample spans a few hundred thousand distinct CDR3 sequences, approximately 14% being singletons. Sequenced: blood. Receptors were obtained from a woman aged 30 to 39 with Graves' hyperthyroidism that later progressed to Graves' ophthalmopathy. The CDR3 runs from the conserved cysteine through the conserved F or W. The D gene is left open where the match is weak. The size of a clone is reported for some rows only, either as once, few or many, or as a class for expanded clones.

J | D | size | V | DNA | CDR3
TRBJ1-5 | - | - | TRBV6-2/TRBV6-3 | TGTGCCAGCAGGGCTGTGGACGATCAGCCCCAGCATTTT | CASRAVDDQPQHF
TRBJ2-5 | - | - | TRBV5-1 | TGCGCCAGCAGCTCCACAGGCGGGACTCTGGAGACCCAGTACTTC | CASSSTGGTLETQYF
TRBJ2-7 | - | many | TRBV6-5 | TGTGCCAGCAGTTACTCATTGACTGGAGGAGGGTACGAGCAGTACTTC | CASSYSLTGGGYEQYF
TRBJ1-1 | - | few | TRBV3-1 | TGTGCCAGCAGCCAGAGGGGACCGGTGGAGGGCACTGAAGCTTTCTTT | CASSQRGPVEGTEAFF
TRBJ1-6 | - | many | TRBV19 | TGTGCCAGTAGTAAAGCCCATAATTCACCCCTCCACTTT | CASSKAHNSPLHF
TRBJ2-7 | - | few | TRBV4-1 | TGCGCCAGCAGCCAAGGAGAACATTCTTCCTACGAGCAGTACTTC | CASSQGEHSSYEQYF
TRBJ1-6 | TRBD1 | - | TRBV19 | TGTGCCAGTAGTATAGAAGGGGGCGTTGAATCACCCCTCCACTTT | CASSIEGGVESPLHF
TRBJ2-3 | TRBD2 | few | TRBV7-9 | TGTGCCAGCAGCTTAGCCGGGACTAGAGGGCCGTATTTT | CASSLAGTRGPYF
TRBJ2-7 | - | - | TRBV11-2 | TGTGCCAGCAGCTTCCTCCTACAGGGCTACGAGCAGTACTTC | CASSFLLQGYEQYF
TRBJ1-6 | - | many | TRBV27 | TGTGCCAGCAGTTTCCCAGGGGATTCACCCCTCCACTTT | CASSFPGDSPLHF
TRBJ2-7 | - | few | TRBV5-8 | TGTGCCAGCAGTCCCCCCATGGTGGCCTACGAGCAGTACTTC | CASSPPMVAYEQYF
TRBJ2-5 | - | many | TRBV18 | TGTGCCAGCTCACCCCCATTTTCCGAAGAGACCCAGTACTTC | CASSPPFSEETQYF
TRBJ1-3 | - | - | TRBV9 | TGTGCCAGCAGCATCAAGCAGGGAGGGGCGTTCGGAAACACCATATATTTT | CASSIKQGGAFGNTIYF
TRBJ2-1 | - | many | TRBV28 | TGTGCCAGCAACACACTTAAGGGGCGGGCCCGCTCCTACAATGAGCAGTTCTTC | CASNTLKGRARSYNEQFF
TRBJ1-2 | TRBD1 | many | TRBV2 | TGTGCCAGCCGTGCGACAGGGAACAACTATGGCTACACCTTC | CASRATGNNYGYTF
TRBJ1-1 | TRBD1 | - | TRBV4-1 | TGCGCCAGCAGCCGAGGACAGGCCTTCAGCATGAACACTGAAGCTTTCTTT | CASSRGQAFSMNTEAFF
TRBJ1-1 | - | many | TRBV28 | TGTGCCAGCAATCCTTATAGGGCCTCGAGAGACACTGAAGCTTTCTTT | CASNPYRASRDTEAFF
TRBJ2-3 | TRBD1 | - | TRBV19 | TGTGCCAGTAGTAGCGACAGGGGGGGCACAGATACGCAGTATTTT | CASSSDRGGTDTQYF
TRBJ2-3 | TRBD2 | - | TRBV3-1 | TGTGCCAGCAGCCAAGAGGGGGAGGGCGCAGATACGCAGTATTTT | CASSQEGEGADTQYF